This note documents a single T cell receptor (beta chain) sequence. The entry originates in a study of blood T cell repertoires in COVID-19. Using immunoSEQ multiplex PCR, the repertoire was profiled, and TCRdb retains in-frame clones only, with some absent. The sample carries approximately 56,000 clones, over 75% recorded once. The germline V gene has CDR1 LGHNA and CDR2 YSLEER. This CDR3 has 13 residues. V gave up 0 bases and J gave up 8 bases, with 5 bases separating them. The sequencing input was peripheral blood. The chain is built from TRBV4-3 and TRBJ1-6; D call uncertain. The TCR was taken from a man in his 70s with active COVID-19. Here the CDR3 DNA reads TGCGCCAGCAGCCAAGATAGAGATTCACCCCTCCACTTT. This sequence encodes CASSQDRDSPLHF.